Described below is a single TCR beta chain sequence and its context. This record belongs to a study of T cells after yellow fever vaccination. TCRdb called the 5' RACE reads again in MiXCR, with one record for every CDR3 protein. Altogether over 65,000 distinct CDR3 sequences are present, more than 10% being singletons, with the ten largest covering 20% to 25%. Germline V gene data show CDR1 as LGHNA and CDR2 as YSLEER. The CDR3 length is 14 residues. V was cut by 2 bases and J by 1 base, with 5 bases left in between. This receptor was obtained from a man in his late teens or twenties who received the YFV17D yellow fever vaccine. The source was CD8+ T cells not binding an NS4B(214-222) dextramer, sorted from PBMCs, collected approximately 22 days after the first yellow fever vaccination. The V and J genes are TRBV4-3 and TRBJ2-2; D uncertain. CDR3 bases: TGCGCCAGCAGCCAATCCTGGAACACCGGGGAGCTGTTTTTT. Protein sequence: CASSQSWNTGELFF.